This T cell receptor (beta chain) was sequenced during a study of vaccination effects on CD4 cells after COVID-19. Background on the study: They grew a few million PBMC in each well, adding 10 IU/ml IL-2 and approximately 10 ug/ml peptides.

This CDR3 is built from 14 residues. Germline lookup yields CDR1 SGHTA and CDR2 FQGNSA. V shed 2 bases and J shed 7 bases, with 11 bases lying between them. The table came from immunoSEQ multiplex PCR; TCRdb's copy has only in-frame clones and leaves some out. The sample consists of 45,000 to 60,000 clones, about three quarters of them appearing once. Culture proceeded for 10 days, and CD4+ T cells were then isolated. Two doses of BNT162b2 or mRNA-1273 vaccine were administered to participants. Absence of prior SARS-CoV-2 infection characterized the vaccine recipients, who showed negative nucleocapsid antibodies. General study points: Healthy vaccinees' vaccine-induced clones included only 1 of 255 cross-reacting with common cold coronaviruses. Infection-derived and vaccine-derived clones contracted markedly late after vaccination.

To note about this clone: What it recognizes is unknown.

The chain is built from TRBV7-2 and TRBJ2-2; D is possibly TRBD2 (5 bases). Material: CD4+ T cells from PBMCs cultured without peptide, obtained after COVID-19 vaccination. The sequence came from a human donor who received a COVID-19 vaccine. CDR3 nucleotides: TGTGCCAGCAGCTTATCCAGGACTTACGGGGAGCTGTTTTTT. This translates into CASSLSRTYGELFF.